Shown below are 10 T cell receptor beta chains from a single sample sequenced in a study of shared clonotypes between healthy human individuals (TCRdb year 2020). CD8 naive samples consisted of CD45RO-negative cells that were positively selected for CCR7, yielding a CD45RA+CCR7+ population without TemRA cells. Receptor libraries were prepared by the immunoSEQ multiplex PCR assay. This immuneACCESS table, as held by TCRdb, lists in-frame sequences with V and J called but not all clones. Of the missing ones, under half trace to an unresolved V gene in checked studies; the others have no known cause. The sample table shows approximately 1.9 million clones, and about 93% are seen once. The ten largest clones add up to 1.5% to 2% of the sample. The sequenced sample consisted of naive CD8+ T cells from PBMCs. This specimen's cell subset or site label, interpreted: CD45RA+CCR7+. The origin of the receptors is a man between 18 and 29 years old in good health. Some clones in this sample may be carry-over from other donors' samples.

This chain uses TRBV6-5 with TRBJ1-3; possibly TRBD1 for D (6 bases). This CDR3 comprises 15 residues. The V gene's germline CDR1 is MNHEY and CDR2 SVGAGI. V lost 2 bases, J lost 1 base, and 9 bases lay in between. In DNA form, the CDR3 reads TGTGCCAGCAGTTACGCGGGGGCTTCTGGAAACACCATATATTTT. It yields the protein CASSYAGASGNTIYF.

This chain joins TRBV7-9 and TRBJ1-2, with 8 bases that match TRBD1. The CDR3 runs to 15 residues. Per germline, CDR1 SEHNR and CDR2 FQNEAQ (reference sequence). V shed 5 bases, J shed 2 bases, and the junction held 7 bases outside the gene matches. The CDR3 bases are TGTGCCAGCAGCACAAGGACAGGGACCAACTATGGCTACACCTTC. Its protein product is CASSTRTGTNYGYTF.

This clone was found once. The chain has TRBV7-3 and TRBJ2-1; D unclear. This CDR3 is 18 amino acids long. V gave up 4 bases and J gave up 0 bases, with 19 bases separating them. Germline CDR1 SGHTA, CDR2 FQGTGA. For the CDR3, the DNA is TGTGCCAGCAGCTCCCCGGACCTCTATGGAAGCTCCTACAATGAGCAGTTCTTC. Encoded protein: CASSSPDLYGSSYNEQFF.

The CDR3 sequence is CAWSPSPGQGVHTTSGNTIYF. Here the CDR3 DNA reads TGTGCCTGGAGTCCTTCCCCTGGACAGGGGGTGCATACCACCTCTGGAAACACCATATATTTT. The V call is TRBV30, the J call TRBJ1-3, with 10 bases aligning to TRBD1. This CDR3 is built from 21 residues. Germline V gene sequence: CDR1 GTSNPN, CDR2 SVGIG (reference sequence). The trim removed 2 bases at V and 0 bases at J, leaving 19 bases unmatched.

This clone was counted a single time. The V and J genes are TRBV5-1 and TRBJ2-1; 8 bases fit TRBD2. Germline values: CDR1 SGHRS, CDR2 YFSETQ. CDR3 length equals 16 residues. V was clipped by 1 base and J by 7 bases; unmatched bases: 10. CDR3 sequence reads: CASSLSTAGGRNEQFF. The CDR3 DNA reads as TGCGCCAGCAGCTTGTCAACGGCGGGAGGAAGGAATGAGCAGTTCTTC. Complete variable domain (other parts from reference TRBV5-1 and TRBJ2-1): KAGVTQTPRYLIKTRGQQVTLSCSPISGHRSVSWYQQTPGQGLQFLFEYFSETQRNKGNFPGRFSGRQFSNSRSEMNVSTLELGDSALYLCASSLSTAGGRNEQFFGPGTRLTVL.

The chain employs TRBV27 and TRBJ2-7, with 8 bases matching TRBD2. J lost 3 bases, V lost 5 bases, and 9 bases had no gene match. CDR1 is MNHEY and CDR2 is SMNVEV in the germline V gene (reference sequence). The CDR3 runs 15 residues. CDR3 coding DNA: TGTGCCAGCAGTCTGAATAGCGGGACGTTCTACGAGCAGTACTTC. Protein: CASSLNSGTFYEQYF.

This sequence joins TRBV28 and TRBJ2-5; the D gene is possibly TRBD1 (6 bases). CDR1 is MDHEN, CDR2 SYDVKM, per germline. The CDR3 is 14 amino acids. Trimming took off 5 bases at V and 2 bases at J, with 12 bases between the two ends. In DNA form, the CDR3 reads TGTGCCAGCAGTACGCACAGGGTTCAAGAGACCCAGTACTTC. Its protein is CASSTHRVQETQYF.

V usage is TRBV9 and J usage is TRBJ2-5, with 9 bases matching TRBD2. CDR1 is SGDLS, CDR2 YYNGEE, per germline. The CDR3 has 18 amino acids. The J segment lost 7 bases and the V segment lost 0 bases, leaving 16 bases of the junction unmatched. DNA of the CDR3: TGTGCCAGCAGCGTAGCGGCGGGAGGGCCCCGGACGGGGAGGACCCAGTACTTC. Amino acid sequence: CASSVAAGGPRTGRTQYF.

The rearrangement joins TRBV7-3 to TRBJ2-7; D not certain. V was shortened by 1 base and J by 5 bases, with 9 bases between the two germline ends. In germline, CDR1 is SGHTA, CDR2 FQGTGA. The CDR3 sequence is 13 residues long. CDR3 nucleotides: TGTGCCAGCAGCTTAAGCGTGGGTAACGAGCAGTACTTC. Protein: CASSLSVGNEQYF.

The chain couples TRBV27 to TRBJ2-7; possibly TRBD1 or TRBD2 for D (5 bases each). CDR1 and CDR2 (germline): MNHEY, SMNVEV (reference sequence). Deletions cut 3 bases from V and 2 bases from J, with 5 bases between. The CDR3 extends over 12 amino acids. CDR3 sequence: CASSLGAYEQYF. The CDR3 nucleotides read TGTGCCAGCAGTTTGGGGGCCTACGAGCAGTACTTC.